This T cell receptor (beta chain) was retrieved from a study of control samples from healthy donors and cancer patients. Looked up from germline, CDR1 is MNHEY and CDR2 is SVGEGT. CDR3 size: 14 residues. V lost 2 bases, J lost 2 bases, and 9 bases lay in between. Sequencing used immunoSEQ multiplex PCR; TCRdb keeps in-frame clones, though not all of them. The sample contains 90,000 to 150,000 clones, 91% of which appear only once. V usage is TRBV6-2 or TRBV6-3 and J usage is TRBJ1-1; D uncertain. This clonotype originated in a woman aged 18-29 years in good health. The sample comprised blood. The CDR3 DNA sequence: TGTGCCAGCAGTTACCTTCAGTCTAACACTGAAGCTTTCTTT. Its protein product is CASSYLQSNTEAFF.